This passage covers 15 T cell receptor beta chains from one sample sequenced in a study of Ad26.COV2.S vaccination and SARS-CoV-2 variants. Generated by immunoSEQ multiplex PCR, the TCRdb table keeps only in-frame clones and is missing some. The table has hundreds of thousands of clones, approximately 89% seen once. Treatment denoted: 15 to 20 received Ad26.COV2.S at low or high dose, single or two shots; 5 received placebo; per-sample allocation not given. Specimens were obtained on day 63 following the first vaccine or placebo injection. Specimen: peripheral blood, collected in a trial of Ad26.COV2.S vaccine versus placebo. These receptors came from a person aged 18-60 years who received the Ad26.COV2.S COVID-19 vaccine or a placebo.

The V call is TRBV28, the J call TRBJ1-1; no definite D call. With 2 bases removed from V and 7 bases from J, the gap between germline ends came to 5 bases. The CDR3 is made up of 11 amino acids. From germline, CDR1 is MDHEN and CDR2 SYDVKM. The CDR3 DNA reads TGTGCCAGCAGTTTAGAGAGTGAAGCTTTCTTT. As protein: CASSLESEAFF.

The J gene is TRBJ2-2, the V gene TRBV19, with a tentative D call TRBD2 (5 bases). Germline V CDR1 and CDR2: LNHDA, SQIVND (reference sequence). The germline V and J ends were trimmed by 5 bases and 0 bases, with 13 bases remaining between them. The CDR3 is made up of 16 amino acids. The CDR3 sequence is CASSGATTPNTGELFF. The CDR3 coding sequence is TGTGCCAGTAGTGGCGCGACTACTCCGAACACCGGGGAGCTGTTTTTT.

V is TRBV9 and J is TRBJ1-6, with unresolved D. The V gene lost 0 bases and the J gene lost 5 bases, with 3 bases spanning the gap. The CDR3 is 13 amino acids. The germline V gene encodes CDR1 SGDLS and CDR2 YYNGEE. Here the CDR3 reads CASSVGDNSPLHF. CDR3 in DNA: TGTGCCAGCAGCGTAGGAGATAATTCACCCCTCCACTTT.

The V gene is TRBV9, the J gene TRBJ2-2; 12 positions agree with TRBD2. The germline V gene has CDR1 SGDLS and CDR2 YYNGEE. After removal of 4 bases from V and 6 bases from J, the junction contained 7 bases not matched to a gene. This CDR3 comprises 16 residues. CDR3 nucleotide sequence: TGTGCCAGCAGCTCGACTAGCGGGAGAGGCGCCGGGGAGCTGTTTTTT. It codes for CASSSTSGRGAGELFF.

This clone appeared once. The chain carries TRBV12-3 or TRBV12-4 and TRBJ1-5, with no clear D. V was cut by 2 bases and J by 5 bases, with 7 bases left in between. This CDR3 is built from 13 residues. CDR3 sequence (DNA): TGTGCCAGCAGTTTATACAGACATCAGCCCCAGCATTTT. This sequence encodes CASSLYRHQPQHF.

CDR3 bases: TGTGCCAGCAGTTTCATGGACAGGACCTATGGCTACACCTTC. Amino acid sequence: CASSFMDRTYGYTF. This sequence joins TRBV7-9 and TRBJ1-2; 7 positions agree with TRBD1. The CDR3 loop spans 14 amino acids. Germline loops: CDR1 SEHNR, CDR2 FQNEAQ (reference sequence). With 6 bases clipped from V and 4 bases from J, the junction kept 8 bases outside the gene matches.

The chain combines TRBV6-5 with TRBJ2-7; D unresolved. The V gene lost 0 bases and the J gene lost 6 bases, with 6 bases spanning the gap. There are 12 residues in the CDR3. Germline loops: CDR1 MNHEY, CDR2 SVGAGI. DNA of the CDR3: TGTGCCAGCAGTTACTCGAACGGCGAGCAGTACGTC. Its translation: CASSYSNGEQYV.

A word on this clone: Compared with germline, one end of the junction differs, possibly owing to a read error. This rearrangement joins TRBV7-6 to TRBJ2-1, with D possibly being TRBD1 (6 bases). Per germline, CDR1 SGHVS and CDR2 FNYEAQ. The CDR3 extends over 14 amino acids. CDR3 coding DNA: TGTGCCAGCAGCTTAAATCCCCCAGACAGGATTCAGATCTTC. Its protein product is CASSLNPPDRIQIF.

The chain combines TRBV4-3 with TRBJ1-1; D is uncertain. Trimming pared 0 bases from V and 0 bases from J, leaving 8 bases between. This CDR3 has 15 residues. Germline V gives CDR1 LGHNA, CDR2 YSLEER. CDR3 DNA: TGCGCCAGCAGCCAAGATCTGCGCCTGAACACTGAAGCTTTCTTT. Protein: CASSQDLRLNTEAFF.

This chain connects TRBV5-1 to TRBJ1-3, with no clear D. Trimming removed 1 base at V and 3 bases at J, with 17 bases between. From germline, CDR1 is SGHRS and CDR2 YFSETQ. The CDR3 consists of 17 residues. CDR3 sequence reads: CASSLNPVSQYGNTIYF. The DNA for the CDR3 is TGCGCCAGCAGCTTGAATCCGGTATCCCAGTATGGAAACACCATATATTTT.

This clone appeared a few times. This sequence joins TRBV7-6 and TRBJ1-1; possibly TRBD1 for D (5 bases). The CDR3 spans 12 residues. From germline, CDR1 is SGHVS and CDR2 FNYEAQ. V was clipped by 7 bases and J by 0 bases, with 6 bases between them. CDR3 DNA: TGTGCCAGCAAGGGGATGAACACTGAAGCTTTCTTT. Protein product: CASKGMNTEAFF.

The chain employs TRBV11-3 and TRBJ2-2; D not resolved. Trimming removed 6 bases at V and 1 base at J, with 9 bases between. CDR3 length: 14 amino acids. Germline V gene lookup returns CDR1 SGHNT and CDR2 YENEEA. The CDR3 sequence is CASRPTGNTGELFF. The DNA of the CDR3 is TGTGCCAGCAGGCCGACTGGGAACACCGGGGAGCTGTTTTTT.

Turning to this clone: Other DNA sequences within the sample encode an identical CDR3. The gene calls are TRBV7-3 and TRBJ2-5, with unresolved D. Per germline, CDR1 SGHTA and CDR2 FQGTGA. V lost 5 bases, J lost 1 base, and 8 bases lay in between. The CDR3 contains 13 residues. The CDR3 here is CASSPGSQETQYF. The CDR3 DNA reads as TGTGCCAGCAGCCCGGGCAGCCAAGAGACCCAGTACTTC.

The chain links TRBV5-4 to TRBJ2-1; D remains unclear. The V end was cut by 2 bases, the J end by 6 bases, with 6 bases between. This CDR3 region has 12 residues. The germline V gene has CDR1 SGHNT and CDR2 YYREEE (reference sequence). The CDR3 DNA is TGTGCCAGCAGCTTAGGCGTCAATGAGCAGTTCTTC. The encoded protein is CASSLGVNEQFF.

J is TRBJ2-5 and V is TRBV11-3; D remains unclear. The CDR3 covers 14 residues. Trimming pared 1 base from V and 0 bases from J, leaving 6 bases between. Germline V lookup: CDR1 SGHNT, CDR2 YENEEA. CDR3 sequence (DNA): TGTGCCAGCAGCTTAGGTGGGAACCAAGAGACCCAGTACTTC. It translates to CASSLGGNQETQYF.